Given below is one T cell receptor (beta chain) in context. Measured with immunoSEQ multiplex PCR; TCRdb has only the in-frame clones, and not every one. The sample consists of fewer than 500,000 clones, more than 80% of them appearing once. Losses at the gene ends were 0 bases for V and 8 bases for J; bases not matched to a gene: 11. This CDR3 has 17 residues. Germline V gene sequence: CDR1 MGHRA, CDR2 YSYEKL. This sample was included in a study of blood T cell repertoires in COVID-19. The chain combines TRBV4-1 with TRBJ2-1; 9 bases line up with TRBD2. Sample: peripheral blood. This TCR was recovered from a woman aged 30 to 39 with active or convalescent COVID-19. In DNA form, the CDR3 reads TGCGCCAGCAGCCAAGAAAAAGCTAGCGGGATAATCGATGAGCAGTTCTTC. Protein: CASSQEKASGIIDEQFF.